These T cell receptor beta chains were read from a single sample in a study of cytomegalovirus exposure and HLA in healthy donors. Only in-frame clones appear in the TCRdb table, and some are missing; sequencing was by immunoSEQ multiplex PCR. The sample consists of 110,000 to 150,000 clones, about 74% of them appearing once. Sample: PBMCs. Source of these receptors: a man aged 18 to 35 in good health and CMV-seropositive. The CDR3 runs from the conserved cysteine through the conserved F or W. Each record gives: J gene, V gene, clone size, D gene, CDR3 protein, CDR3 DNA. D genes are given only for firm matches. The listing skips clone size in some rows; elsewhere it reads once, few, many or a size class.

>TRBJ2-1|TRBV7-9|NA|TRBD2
CASSFLAGSWEFF
TGTGCCAGCAGCTTCCTAGCGGGAAGTTGGGAGTTCTTC
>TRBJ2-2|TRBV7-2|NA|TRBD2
CASSLFGGGYNTGELFF
TGTGCCAGCAGCTTATTTGGCGGGGGGTATAACACCGGGGAGCTGTTTTTT
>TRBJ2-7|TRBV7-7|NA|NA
CASSPTGAGEQYF
TGTGCTAGCAGCCCGACTGGGGCCGGCGAGCAGTACTTC
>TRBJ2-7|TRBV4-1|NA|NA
CASSQVDAAAYEQYF
TGCGCCAGCAGCCAAGTCGATGCGGCCGCCTACGAGCAGTACTTC
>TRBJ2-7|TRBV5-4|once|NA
CASSSAGRTIYEQYF
TGTGCCAGCAGCAGCGCGGGACGGACAATTTACGAGCAGTACTTC
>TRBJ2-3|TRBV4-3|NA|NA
CASSHSSGSTDTQYF
TGCGCCAGCAGCCATTCCTCAGGGAGCACAGATACGCAGTATTTT
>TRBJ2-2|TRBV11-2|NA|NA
CASSLALGQGPGELFF
TGTGCCAGCAGCTTAGCGTTAGGGCAGGGGCCCGGGGAGCTGTTTTTT
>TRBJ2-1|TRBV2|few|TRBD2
CASKPWREAANEQFF
TGTGCCAGTAAACCCTGGCGGGAGGCGGCGAATGAGCAGTTCTTC
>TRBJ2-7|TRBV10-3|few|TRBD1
CAIKPDRAYEQYF
TGTGCCATCAAACCTGACAGGGCCTACGAGCAGTACTTC
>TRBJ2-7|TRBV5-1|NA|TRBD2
CASRMGLGGGYEQYF
TGCGCCAGCAGAATGGGACTAGGGGGAGGTTACGAGCAGTACTTC
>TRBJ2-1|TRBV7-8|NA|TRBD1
CASSLGTGDEQFF
TGCGCCAGCAGCTTAGGTACAGGGGATGAGCAGTTCTTC
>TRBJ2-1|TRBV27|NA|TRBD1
CACWGQGTYNEQFF
TGTGCCTGCTGGGGACAGGGAACCTACAATGAGCAGTTCTTC
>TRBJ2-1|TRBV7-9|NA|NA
CSSSSGGNEQFF
TGTTCCAGCAGTTCAGGGGGGAATGAGCAGTTCTTC
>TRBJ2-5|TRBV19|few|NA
CASSLAGPKETQYF
TGTGCCAGTAGTTTGGCGGGCCCTAAAGAGACCCAGTACTTC
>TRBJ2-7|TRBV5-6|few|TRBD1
CASSLVTDRAEQYF
TGTGCCAGCAGCTTGGTTACGGACAGGGCCGAGCAGTACTTC